Below are 9 T cell receptor beta chains sequenced from a single sample in a study of blood T cell repertoires in COVID-19. Some clones are missing from TCRdb's copy, which holds only in-frame ones; the method was immunoSEQ multiplex PCR. The sample has about 110,000 clones, 55% to 75% seen once. The sample consisted of peripheral blood. The receptors here all came from a human donor with acute or convalescent COVID-19. The donor label of this sample is uncertain.

This clone was seen more than once but under ten times. J is TRBJ1-2 and V is TRBV12-3 or TRBV12-4, with TRBD1 matching over 8 bases. The CDR3 totals 13 residues. The V gene end was trimmed by 6 bases and the J gene end by 3 bases; junction bases not matched to a gene: 3. The CDR3 DNA sequence: TGTGCCAGCAGCCCGACAGGGGACTATGGCTACACCTTC. This gives the protein CASSPTGDYGYTF.

The chain is built from TRBV6-5 and TRBJ1-1; no clear D gene. The CDR3 contains 14 residues. V shed 4 bases and J shed 2 bases, with 11 bases lying between them. The V gene's germline CDR1 is MNHEY and CDR2 SVGAGI. The CDR3 here is CASSSTRGNTEAFF. The CDR3, as DNA: TGTGCCAGCAGTTCTACGCGGGGAAACACTGAAGCTTTCTTT.

The rearrangement joins TRBV6-1 to TRBJ2-3; TRBD2 agrees at 7 bases. J gave up 0 bases and V 2 bases, and 5 bases lay outside the gene matches. The CDR3 totals 16 residues. CDR1 and CDR2 from the germline V gene are MNHNS and SASEGT. The CDR3 here is CASSERWRGSTDTQYF. DNA for the CDR3: TGTGCCAGCAGTGAACGATGGCGGGGGAGCACAGATACGCAGTATTTT.

The chain recombines TRBV25-1 with TRBJ1-6; D remains ambiguous. CDR3 length: 13 residues. Between the trimmed V and J ends, which lost 6 bases and 8 bases, there was a span of 11 bases. From germline, CDR1 is MGHDK and CDR2 SYGVNS. The CDR3 loop is CASSASSHSPLHF. The DNA of the CDR3 is TGTGCCAGCAGCGCCAGTTCCCATTCACCCCTCCACTTT.

The table lists this clone with a few counts. The chain uses TRBV27 and TRBJ1-5; D unresolved. This CDR3 has 14 residues. Trimming cost V 6 bases and J 1 base, with 10 bases left between them. Germline loops: CDR1 MNHEY, CDR2 SMNVEV (reference sequence). The CDR3 DNA sequence: TGTGCCAGCAGGCCGGGAAACAGCAATCAGCCCCAGCATTTT. Residues: CASRPGNSNQPQHF.

V gene TRBV27 combines with J gene TRBJ1-4, with D possibly matching TRBD1 (6 bases). Trimming pared 6 bases from V and 7 bases from J, leaving 15 bases between. Germline-derived CDR1 and CDR2 are MNHEY and SMNVEV (reference sequence). This CDR3 has 14 residues. The CDR3 DNA sequence: TGTGCCAGCAGGTCCCTTCAACAGGGTGAAAAACTGTTTTTT. It encodes CASRSLQQGEKLFF.

J is TRBJ1-2 and V is TRBV30; 7 nucleotides line up with TRBD1. After removal of 4 bases from V and 3 bases from J, the junction contained 2 bases not matched to a gene. CDR1 and CDR2 from the germline V gene are GTSNPN and SVGIG (reference sequence). This CDR3 is built from 12 residues. CDR3 sequence (DNA): TGTGCCTGGACAGGGGGTCACTATGGCTACACCTTC. Translation gives CAWTGGHYGYTF.

The chain links TRBV30 to TRBJ1-3; D is unclear. From germline, CDR1 is GTSNPN and CDR2 SVGIG (reference sequence). V was clipped by 1 base and J by 4 bases, with 17 bases between them. The CDR3 totals 16 residues. This CDR3 is CAWSAGLPGSGNTIYF. The DNA of the CDR3 is TGTGCCTGGAGTGCTGGACTCCCGGGGAGCGGAAACACCATATATTTT.

J is TRBJ2-1 and V is TRBV11-2, with TRBD2 identical over 9 bases. The CDR3 contains 15 residues. Germline CDR1 SGHAT, CDR2 FQNNGV. Trimming cost V 1 base and J 6 bases; bases outside gene matches: 4. CDR3 region: CASSLVAGAPNEQFF. The CDR3 nucleotides read TGTGCCAGCAGCTTAGTAGCGGGGGCCCCCAATGAGCAGTTCTTC. The variable domain in full, completed from reference TRBV11-2 and TRBJ2-1, reads EAGVAQSPRYKIIEKRQSVAFWCNPISGHATLYWYQQILGQGPKLLIQFQNNGVVDDSQLPKDRFSAERLKGVDSTLKIQPAKLEDSAVYLCASSLVAGAPNEQFFGPGTRLTVL.